The clone carrying this T cell receptor beta chain was found a few times. Its antigen is currently unknown. The data stem from a study of cytomegalovirus exposure and HLA in healthy donors. Germline CDR1 SGHDT, CDR2 YYEEEE. Deletions cut 4 bases from V and 2 bases from J, with 16 bases between. CDR3 length: 15 residues. While unrecorded immune exposures were likely, the donors were nominally healthy when sampled. Study-wide findings and caveats: Reportedly, diagnosis of cytomegalovirus status by the classifier showed high specificity and sensitivity. Productive rates of about 87% or about 30% were seen for most TCR beta V segments in an earlier analysis.

In the PCR, 60 Vbeta and 13 Jbeta primers were used. Repertoires were generated with immunoSEQ multiplex PCR, while TCRdb's copy carries only in-frame clones and drops some. The sample carries more than 90,000 clones, roughly 76% recorded once. The clonotype comes from a man in his forties in good health and CMV-seronegative. The V gene is TRBV5-6, the J gene TRBJ2-7, with a tentative D call TRBD2 (6 bases). The sequenced sample was PBMCs. The CDR3 is CASSPGTGGPYEQYF. The CDR3 bases are TGTGCCAGCAGCCCTGGGACCGGGGGTCCCTACGAGCAGTACTTC.